Only one count was recorded for the clone carrying this T cell receptor (beta chain). What it recognizes is unknown. This sample is part of a study of OX40 agonist ivuxolimab in advanced cancers. Study in general: A mean age of roughly 66 years, range about 20 to 85, was recorded, and roughly 83% were male. Broader study findings: Specificity for antigen went undetermined in the expanded peripheral T cells.

Sequencing used immunoSEQ multiplex PCR; TCRdb keeps in-frame clones, though not all of them. The table includes about 79,000 clones, more than 85% detected once. In germline, CDR1 is SGHRS, CDR2 YFSETQ. CDR3 length: 13 residues. Trimming left V 4 bases short and J 5 bases short, with 9 bases between. This TCR was recovered from an adult with an advanced solid tumor such as melanoma, head and neck, liver or kidney cancer. The rearrangement joins TRBV5-1 to TRBJ2-2; D is unresolved. This material consisted of CD4+ or CD8+ T cells sorted from blood, taken in a trial of the OX40 agonist ivuxolimab. CDR3 nucleotides: TGCGCCAGCAGCGCAGAACAGACCGGGGAGCTGTTTTTT. Its translation: CASSAEQTGELFF. Full variable domain (rest looked up from reference TRBV5-1 and TRBJ2-2): KAGVTQTPRYLIKTRGQQVTLSCSPISGHRSVSWYQQTPGQGLQFLFEYFSETQRNKGNFPGRFSGRQFSNSRSEMNVSTLELGDSALYLCASSAEQTGELFFGEGSRLTVL.